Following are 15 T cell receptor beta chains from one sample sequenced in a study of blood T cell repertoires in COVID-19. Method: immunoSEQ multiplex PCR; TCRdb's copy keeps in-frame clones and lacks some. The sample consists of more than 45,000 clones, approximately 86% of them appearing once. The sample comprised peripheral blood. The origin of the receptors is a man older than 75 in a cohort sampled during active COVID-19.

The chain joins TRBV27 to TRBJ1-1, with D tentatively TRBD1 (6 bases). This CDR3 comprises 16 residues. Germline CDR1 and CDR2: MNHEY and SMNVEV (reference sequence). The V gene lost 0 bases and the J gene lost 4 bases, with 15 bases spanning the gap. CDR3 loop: CASSLSGRGWFTEAFF. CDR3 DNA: TGTGCCAGCAGTTTATCGGGCAGGGGATGGTTCACTGAAGCTTTCTTT.

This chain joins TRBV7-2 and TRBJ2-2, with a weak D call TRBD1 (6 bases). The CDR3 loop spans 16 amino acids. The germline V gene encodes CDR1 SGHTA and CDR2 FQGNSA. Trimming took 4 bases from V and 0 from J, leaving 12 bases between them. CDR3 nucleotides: TGTGCCAGCAGCTCAGCCGGGACAACGAACACCGGGGAGCTGTTTTTT. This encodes CASSSAGTTNTGELFF.

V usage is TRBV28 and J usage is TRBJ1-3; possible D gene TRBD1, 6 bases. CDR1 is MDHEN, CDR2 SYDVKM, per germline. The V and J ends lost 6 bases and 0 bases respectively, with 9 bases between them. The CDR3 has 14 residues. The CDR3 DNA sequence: TGTGCCAGCAGGACGACAGGCTCTGGAAACACCATATATTTT. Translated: CASRTTGSGNTIYF.

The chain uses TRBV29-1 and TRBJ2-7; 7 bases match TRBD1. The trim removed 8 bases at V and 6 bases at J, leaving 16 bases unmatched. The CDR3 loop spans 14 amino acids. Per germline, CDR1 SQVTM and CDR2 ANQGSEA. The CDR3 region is CSILHQATGVEQYF. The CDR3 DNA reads TGCAGCATTCTCCACCAAGCTACAGGGGTCGAGCAGTACTTC.

The CDR3 DNA is TGTGCCAGCAGTCTTCAAGCGGGGGGCCTACCCCGTGAGCAGTACTTC. Encoded protein: CASSLQAGGLPREQYF. The chain couples TRBV27 to TRBJ2-7; 9 bases are a match to TRBD2. With V trimmed by 5 bases and J by 7 bases, 15 bases remained unmatched. Germline CDR1 reads MNHEY; CDR2 reads SMNVEV (reference sequence). This CDR3 is 16 amino acids long.

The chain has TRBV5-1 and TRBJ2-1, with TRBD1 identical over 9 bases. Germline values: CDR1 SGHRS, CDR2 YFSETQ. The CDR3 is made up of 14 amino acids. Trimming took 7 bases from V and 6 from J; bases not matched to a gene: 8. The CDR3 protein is CASQIQGAFNEQFF. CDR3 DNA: TGCGCCAGCCAAATACAGGGGGCATTCAATGAGCAGTTCTTC.

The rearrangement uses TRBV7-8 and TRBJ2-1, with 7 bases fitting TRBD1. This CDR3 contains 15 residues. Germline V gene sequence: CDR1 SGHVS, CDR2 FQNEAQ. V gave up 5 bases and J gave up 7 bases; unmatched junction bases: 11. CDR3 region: CASSPPQRGPNEQFF. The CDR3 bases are TGTGCCAGCAGCCCACCGCAGAGGGGGCCAAATGAGCAGTTCTTC.

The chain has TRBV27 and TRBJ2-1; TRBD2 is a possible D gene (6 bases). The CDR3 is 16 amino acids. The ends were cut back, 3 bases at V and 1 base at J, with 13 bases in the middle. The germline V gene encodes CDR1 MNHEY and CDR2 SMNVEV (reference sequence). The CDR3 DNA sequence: TGTGCCAGCAGTTTCGCCTTAGCGGATTCCTACAATGAGCAGTTCTTC. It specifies CASSFALADSYNEQFF.

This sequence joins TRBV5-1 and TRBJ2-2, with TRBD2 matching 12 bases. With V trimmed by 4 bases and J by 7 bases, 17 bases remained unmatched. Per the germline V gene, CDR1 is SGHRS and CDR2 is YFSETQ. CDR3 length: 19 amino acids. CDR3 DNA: TGCGCCAGCAGCGCCTCTTCTAGCGGGGGGGGGCTGATGCGCGGGGAGCTGTTTTTT. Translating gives CASSASSSGGGLMRGELFF.

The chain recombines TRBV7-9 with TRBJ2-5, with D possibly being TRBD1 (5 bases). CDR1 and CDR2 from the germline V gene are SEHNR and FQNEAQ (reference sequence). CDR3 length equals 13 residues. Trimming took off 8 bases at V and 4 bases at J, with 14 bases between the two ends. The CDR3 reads CASRKTGTETQYF. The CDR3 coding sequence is TGTGCCAGCCGGAAAACAGGAACAGAGACCCAGTACTTC.

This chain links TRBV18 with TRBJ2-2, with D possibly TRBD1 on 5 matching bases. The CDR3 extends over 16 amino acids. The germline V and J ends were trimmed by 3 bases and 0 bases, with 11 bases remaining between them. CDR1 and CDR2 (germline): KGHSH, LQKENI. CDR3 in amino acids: CASSPGQSANTGELFF. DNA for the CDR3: TGTGCCAGCTCACCGGGGCAGAGCGCGAACACCGGGGAGCTGTTTTTT.

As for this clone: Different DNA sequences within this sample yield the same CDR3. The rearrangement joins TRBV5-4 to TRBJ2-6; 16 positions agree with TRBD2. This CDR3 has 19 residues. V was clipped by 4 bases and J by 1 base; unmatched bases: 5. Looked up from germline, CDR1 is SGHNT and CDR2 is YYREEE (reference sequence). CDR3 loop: CASSPLGLAGGSGANVLTF. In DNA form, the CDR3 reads TGTGCCAGCAGCCCGCTGGGACTAGCGGGAGGGTCTGGGGCCAACGTCCTGACTTTC.

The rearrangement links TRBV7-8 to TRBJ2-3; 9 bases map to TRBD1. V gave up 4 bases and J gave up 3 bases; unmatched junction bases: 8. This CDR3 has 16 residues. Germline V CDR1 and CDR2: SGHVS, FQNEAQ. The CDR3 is CASSSKTGTGTDTQYF. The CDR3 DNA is TGTGCCAGCAGCTCGAAAACCGGGACAGGGACAGATACGCAGTATTTT.

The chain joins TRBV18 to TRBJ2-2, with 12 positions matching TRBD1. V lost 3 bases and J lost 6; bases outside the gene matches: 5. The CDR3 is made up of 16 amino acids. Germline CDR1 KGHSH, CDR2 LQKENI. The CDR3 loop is CASSPGTGGIAGELFF. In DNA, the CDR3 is TGTGCCAGCTCACCCGGGACAGGGGGCATCGCCGGGGAGCTGTTTTTT. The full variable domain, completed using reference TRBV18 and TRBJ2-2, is NAGVMQNPRHLVRRRGQEARLRCSPMKGHSHVYWYRQLPEEGLKFMVYLQKENIIDESGMPKERFSAEFPKEGPSILRIQQVVRGDSAAYFCASSPGTGGIAGELFFGEGSRLTVL.

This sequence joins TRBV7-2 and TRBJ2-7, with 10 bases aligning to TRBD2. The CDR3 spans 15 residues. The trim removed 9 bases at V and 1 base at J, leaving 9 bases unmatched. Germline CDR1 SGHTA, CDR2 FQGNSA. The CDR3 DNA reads TGTGCCAGTCATCAAGCGGGAGGGCGGTCCTACGAGCAGTACTTC. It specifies CASHQAGGRSYEQYF.